The rows below give T cell receptor beta chains drawn from one sample of a study of blood T cells in healthy people across ages. MiXCR, run by TCRdb on the 5' RACE reads, gives a single entry per CDR3 protein. The table includes roughly 1,500,000 distinct CDR3 sequences, about 43% detected once. What was sequenced was blood. The receptors stem from a woman aged 18 to 35 in good health. Both conserved end residues are part of each CDR3. A D gene is named only where the DNA matches it firmly. Clone size is not always given. Where it is, it says once, few, many or a class for expanded clones.

abundance	d_gene	j_gene	v_gene	CDR3nt	CDR3aa
once	-	TRBJ1-5	TRBV28	TGTGCCAGCAGTCCCGTGGGAGGGGGAAAGCAGCCCCAGCATTTT	CASSPVGGGKQPQHF
few	-	TRBJ2-1	TRBV7-8	TGTGCCAGCAGCCCCGGGGTCCCGCTAGGGAATGAGCAGTTCTTC	CASSPGVPLGNEQFF
few	-	TRBJ2-1	TRBV6-1	TGTGCCAGCAGTGATCCCGGACGGGCCTACAATGAGCAGTTCTTC	CASSDPGRAYNEQFF
-	TRBD1	TRBJ1-2	TRBV7-2	TGTGCCAGCAGCTTAATGGTACAGGGGGCGAAGGGCTACACCTTC	CASSLMVQGAKGYTF
-	-	TRBJ1-1	TRBV28	TGTGCCAGCAGTTTACCCGGACGGGGTGAAGCTTTCTTT	CASSLPGRGEAFF
-	-	TRBJ1-1	TRBV14	TGTGCCAGCAGCCCAGGACTGGGGAAGGGAACTGAAGCTTTCTTT	CASSPGLGKGTEAFF
-	-	TRBJ1-2	TRBV3-1	TGTGCCAGCAGCCAAGAATCAGTCACTTCCCTTAGTGGCTACACCTTC	CASSQESVTSLSGYTF
-	TRBD2	TRBJ2-3	TRBV6-5	TGTGCCAGCGTACTAGCGCCAAGCACAGATACGCAGTATTTT	CASVLAPSTDTQYF
many	-	TRBJ2-7	TRBV21-1	TGTGCCAGCAGCCCCAAGGAAGGGACCGAGCAGTACTTC	CASSPKEGTEQYF
once	TRBD2	TRBJ2-1	TRBV29-1	TGCAGCGCCAGCGGGAGGGCCAGAGATAAGCAGTTCTTC	CSASGRARDKQFF
once	TRBD2	TRBJ2-3	TRBV24-1	TGTGCCACCAGTGACCTGGGGGGGACGCAGTATTTT	CATSDLGGTQYF
few	-	TRBJ2-3	TRBV14	TGTGCCAGCAGCCAAGATCTGGGTTCAGATACGCAGTATTTT	CASSQDLGSDTQYF
few	TRBD2	TRBJ2-1	TRBV10-3	TGTGCCATCACGACTAGCGGGGTAGGGTCCTACAATGAGCAGTTCTTC	CAITTSGVGSYNEQFF
-	TRBD1	TRBJ1-1	TRBV5-1	TGCGCCAGCAGCTTGGAAACAGGGGAGGGTTATTCAGCTTTCTTT	CASSLETGEGYSAFF
many	TRBD1	TRBJ1-6	TRBV6-2/TRBV6-3	TGTGCCAGCATCAGACAGGGGACGGCTTCACCCCTCCACTTT	CASIRQGTASPLHF
few	TRBD1	TRBJ2-1	TRBV5-1	TGCGCCAGCAGGCCCCGTTGGACCGGGACAGGGGTCAATGAGCAGTTCTTC	CASRPRWTGTGVNEQFF
-	TRBD2	TRBJ2-1	TRBV27	TGTGCCAGCGGCTCGAGACTAGCGGGAGGGATATCTAGGAATGAGCAGTTCTTC	CASGSRLAGGISRNEQFF
-	-	TRBJ1-4	TRBV29-1	TGCAGCGTTGTGGGTGCAACTAATGAAAAACTGTTTTTT	CSVVGATNEKLFF
-	TRBD1	TRBJ2-7	TRBV20-1	TGCAGTGCATGCAGACCGACAGGGCCTAACGAGCAGTACTTC	CSACRPTGPNEQYF
few	TRBD1	TRBJ1-2	TRBV27	TGTGCCAGCAGGATGACAGGGGTAAACTATGGCTACACCTTC	CASRMTGVNYGYTF
few	-	TRBJ1-2	TRBV7-9	TGTGCCAGCAGCTTAGCCATACAGACAGCACCAAGTGATGGCTACACCTTC	CASSLAIQTAPSDGYTF
-	TRBD1	TRBJ2-5	TRBV5-6	TGTGCCAGCAGCTTTAGGGCGGGACAGGGACAAGAGACCCAGTACTTC	CASSFRAGQGQETQYF
-	-	TRBJ1-1	TRBV19	TGTGCCAGTAGTACCGGACAGATAATGAACACTGAAGCTTTCTTT	CASSTGQIMNTEAFF
few	-	TRBJ1-5	TRBV20-1	TGCAGTGCGGACAGCAGCAATCAGCCCCAGCATTTT	CSADSSNQPQHF
few	TRBD2	TRBJ2-5	TRBV20-1	TGCAGTGCAAAAGCGGGACTAGCGGGTCCGTACCAAGAGACCCAGTACTTC	CSAKAGLAGPYQETQYF
-	-	TRBJ2-5	TRBV29-1	TGCAGCGTGTCGGGCAGGGGAGAGACCCAGTACTTC	CSVSGRGETQYF
few	-	TRBJ1-1	TRBV6-5	TGTGCCAGCAGTTACACGCAGGGGTTAGCTTTCTTT	CASSYTQGLAFF
-	-	TRBJ2-7	TRBV5-1	TGCGCCAGCACCGAAGGGGTTGACGAGCAGTACTTC	CASTEGVDEQYF
few	-	TRBJ1-5	TRBV20-1	TGCAGTGCTGGTGGGGCAGGTCACAATCAGCCCCAGCATTTT	CSAGGAGHNQPQHF
-	TRBD2	TRBJ2-5	TRBV12-3/TRBV12-4	TGTGCCAGCAGCTCCCGGGGGGTCGGGCAGTACTTC	CASSSRGVGQYF
many	TRBD1	TRBJ2-7	TRBV5-1	TGTGCCAGCAGCTCCGGGACAGGGCCCTACGAGCAGTACTTC	CASSSGTGPYEQYF
few	TRBD1	TRBJ2-3	TRBV5-1	TGCGCCAGCAGCTACTCCGGGACAGGGGGAAACACAGATACGCAGTATTTT	CASSYSGTGGNTDTQYF
-	-	TRBJ2-3	TRBV11-2	TGTGCCAGCAGCCCCCCCGGCCGGCGGACAGCAGATACGCAGTATTTT	CASSPPGRRTADTQYF
few	TRBD2	TRBJ2-3	TRBV13	TGTGCCAGCAGCCACCCCAAGGCTAGCGGGACGTCAAGCACAGATACGCAGTATTTT	CASSHPKASGTSSTDTQYF
-	-	TRBJ2-7	TRBV2	TGTGCCAGCATCCTCGGGACACCGTCCTACGAGCAGTACTTC	CASILGTPSYEQYF
-	TRBD2	TRBJ2-1	TRBV10-1	TGCGCCAGCAGTGAACCGCGGGGGTCCTACAATGAGCAGTTCTTC	CASSEPRGSYNEQFF
-	-	TRBJ2-3	TRBV7-9	TGTGCCAGCAGCCTCCGACAGGAACTTTGGGGCACAGATACGCAGTATTTT	CASSLRQELWGTDTQYF
-	TRBD2	TRBJ2-7	TRBV7-9	TGTGCCAGCAGCATGGGCCCGGGGGGAGCCTACGAGCAGTACTTC	CASSMGPGGAYEQYF
once	-	TRBJ2-1	TRBV29-1	TGCAGCGCCCGACTGACCCTCCAAGAGACCCAGTTCTTC	CSARLTLQETQFF
-	-	TRBJ2-3	TRBV6-6	TGTGCCAGCAGTTGGTCAAGCCCACCAGATACGCAGTATTTT	CASSWSSPPDTQYF
-	-	TRBJ2-1	TRBV10-3	TGTGCCATCAGTAAGTCGGGAACGGGGGGCGGCCCCCAAGAGACCCAGTTCTTC	CAISKSGTGGGPQETQFF
few	TRBD2	TRBJ2-1	TRBV7-9	TGTGCCAGCAGTTTCCTAGCGGGAGGGTACGAGTTCTTC	CASSFLAGGYEFF
-	TRBD1	TRBJ1-1	TRBV27	TGTGCCAGCAGTTTATCTGTACAGGGGCCCTACACTGAAGCTTTCTTT	CASSLSVQGPYTEAFF
many	TRBD2	TRBJ2-7	TRBV7-2	TGTGCCAGCAGCTTAGTCGGACTAGCGGGAAAAAGGTCCGAGCAGTACTTC	CASSLVGLAGKRSEQYF
few	TRBD2	TRBJ2-7	TRBV11-2	TGTGCCAGCAGCTTTAGCGGGAAGGACTACGAGCAGTACTTC	CASSFSGKDYEQYF
few	-	TRBJ2-5	TRBV25-1	TGTGCCACTTCCAAAGGGGCACAAGAGACCCAGTACTTC	CATSKGAQETQYF
few	-	TRBJ1-2	TRBV25-1	TGTGCCAGCAGTGAGCAATACTATGGCTACACCTTC	CASSEQYYGYTF
few	TRBD2	TRBJ2-1	TRBV30	TGTGCCTGGAGTGTAGTAGCGGGAGCAAGCAATGAGCAGTTCTTC	CAWSVVAGASNEQFF
-	-	TRBJ1-3	TRBV6-1	TGTGCCAGCAGTGAAAGGGGACCAAGCTCTGGAAACACCATATATTTT	CASSERGPSSGNTIYF
-	-	TRBJ1-6	TRBV20-1	TGCAGTGCTAGAGGGGCAGGGGCAGGGGTGGCTAATTCACCCCTCCACTTT	CSARGAGAGVANSPLHF
-	-	TRBJ1-2	TRBV20-1	TGCAGTGCTAGAGATGAGGAGGCCCCCCGGTATGGCTACACCTTC	CSARDEEAPRYGYTF
-	TRBD1	TRBJ1-1	TRBV27	TGTGCCAGCAGTAAGGGACAGGCGGAAGCTTTCTTT	CASSKGQAEAFF
few	-	TRBJ2-5	TRBV12-3/TRBV12-4	TGTGCCAGCAGTTTAGGCTATGGGGAGACCCAGTACTTC	CASSLGYGETQYF
few	-	TRBJ2-3	TRBV7-9	TGTGCCAGCGCAAAGGAGAGCACAGATACGCAGTATTTT	CASAKESTDTQYF